The TCR beta chain described here comes from a study of response to subunit inactivated influenza vaccine. Study-wide findings and caveats: The authors suggested that few new T cells are recruited per seasonal influenza vaccination.

TCRdb processed the RT-PCR reads anew with MiXCR; each CDR3 protein has one entry. This table holds about 520,000 distinct CDR3 sequences, under 8.5% found once. This clonotype was detected ten times or more. Its antigen is undetermined. The origin of this receptor is a man in his fifties or sixties who received an inactivated influenza vaccine. This specimen was PBMCs from blood, taken around 25 months after vaccination.

The CDR3 sequence is CASSQDRAGRNQPQHF. The CDR3 DNA reads TGTGCCAGCAGCCAAGATAGGGCAGGGCGCAATCAGCCCCAGCATTTT. The V and J genes are TRBV4-2 and TRBJ1-5, with a weak D call TRBD1 (5 bases). Germline V gene data show CDR1 as LGHNA and CDR2 as YNFKEQ. The CDR3 totals 16 residues. Between the trimmed V and J ends, which lost 0 bases and 2 bases, there was a span of 11 bases.